The rows below give T cell receptor beta chains drawn from one sample of a study of blood T cell repertoires in COVID-19. Some clones are missing from TCRdb's copy, which holds only in-frame ones; the method was immunoSEQ multiplex PCR. This table has about 100,000 clones, about nine tenths appearing once. The specimen sequenced was peripheral blood. These receptors were taken from a woman aged 45-65 years with COVID-19, enrolled during active disease. CDR3s include the opening cysteine and the closing phenylalanine or tryptophan. For some rows the clone size is stated as once, few or many, or as a class when expanded; others skip it.

size | V | CDR3
- | TRBV25-1 | CASSELGAASGYTF
once | TRBV19 | CASSPDSGGPSYEQYF
- | TRBV6-5 | CASSSNRGPNQPQHF
- | TRBV19 | CASSIGQGRMDTQYF
- | TRBV7-2 | CASSLPPYNQPQHF
- | TRBV16 | CASSQSPGTGLAVSGNTIYF
- | TRBV12-5 | CASGLVTGRAADTGELFF
- | TRBV28 | CASSPQGNQPQHF
once | TRBV15 | CATSRGGTGDEKLFF
- | TRBV18 | CASSPPPSGGPLYNEQFF
- | TRBV10-3 | CATRGDREAYEQYF
- | TRBV27 | CASSIGTSGDQETQYF
- | TRBV3-1/TRBV3-2 | CASSQSTRGGGGTQYF
- | TRBV30 | CAWSVGVRNTIYF
- | TRBV19 | CASAAAVISEKLFF
- | TRBV2 | CASSEAKQVYGYTF
- | TRBV18 | CASSPSSTGSVTEAFF
- | TRBV11-2 | CASSPTSGGETQYF
- | TRBV6-2/TRBV6-3 | CASSYSGGTGSGNQPQHF
few | TRBV7-7 | CASSLGAPGTSGADTQYF
- | TRBV12-3/TRBV12-4 | CASRLGQGYGYTF
once | TRBV7-2 | CASSPTPHSQAFF
- | TRBV10-2 | CASSESGGANEQFF
- | TRBV30 | CAWSPRGGTEAFF
- | TRBV11-2 | CASSLFLAGGPTDTQYF
- | TRBV7-3 | CASSFSENSPLHF
- | TRBV28 | CASSFRQGAFYGYTF
- | TRBV9 | CASSNRPGTDNEKLFF
- | TRBV6-6 | CASRSTGENSPLHF